This T cell receptor (beta chain) was documented in a study of shared clonotypes between healthy human individuals. Across the whole study: The donor group consisted of two women and a few men, aged 18 to 49. There were three CD4 naive, three CD4 memory, two CD8 naive and one CD8 memory plates per donor.

The CDR3 contains 14 residues. Germline V lookup: CDR1 MGHRA, CDR2 YSYEKL. Trimming took 5 bases from V and 3 from J, leaving 13 bases between them. Details on this clone: Its antigen is as yet unknown.

General study results and limits: Incomplete sequencing of sorted subsets was indicated by rarefaction despite large depth.

Under the authors' procedure: ImmunoSEQ output lacked quality scores and full-length reads, limiting matched filtering. Clones were read by immunoSEQ multiplex PCR, and TCRdb kept only the in-frame ones, dropping some. That table is the source of V, J and clone size, and D and trimming were worked out from the DNA. The sample gives 2 million to 2.5 million clones, 90% to 96% of which show up once; 0.1% to 0.15% is in the top ten. The sequenced sample was naive CD4+ T cells sorted from blood. Regarding subset: CD45RA+ positively selected. The rearrangement uses TRBV4-1 and TRBJ1-2; unclear D gene. This clonotype was sampled from a man aged 18-30 years in good health. The DNA for the CDR3 is TGCGCCAGCAGCGACTCCCGTGGGGACTATGGCTACACCTTC. It codes for CASSDSRGDYGYTF.